The entry that follows covers one T cell receptor beta chain sequence. Its antigen is not known. Healthy bone marrow donors made up the cohort. The data are from a study of cytomegalovirus exposure and HLA in healthy donors. Primers for the PCR totalled 60 Vbeta and 13 Jbeta. The data were produced by immunoSEQ multiplex PCR, yet TCRdb's version contains in-frame clones alone and is incomplete. The data contain some 65,000 clones, 70% to 85% of them singletons. Study-level results: TCR beta chains numbering some 150 were designated cytomegalovirus-associated.

V was pared by 5 bases and J by 7 bases, with 18 bases between. In germline, CDR1 is LNHDA, CDR2 SQIVND (reference sequence). This CDR3 comprises 14 residues. The sequencing sample was made of PBMCs. The sequence was obtained from a girl under 18 in good health and CMV-seropositive. This sequence joins TRBV19 and TRBJ2-7; tentatively, D is TRBD1 (6 bases). In DNA, the CDR3 is TGTGCCAGTAGTCTCGACAGGACCCAGGGGGAGCAGTACTTC. This gives the protein CASSLDRTQGEQYF.